This section outlines one T cell receptor beta chain sequence together with its context. Its cognate antigen is unknown. The conserved final phenylalanine or tryptophan is absent from the CDR3, which likely points to a read error. TCRB libraries came from RNA via three nested multiplex PCR rounds. These TCRB libraries lack any described unique molecular identifiers. MiXCR, run by TCRdb on the multiplex PCR reads, gives a single entry per CDR3 protein. Found here are approximately 20,000 distinct CDR3 sequences, roughly 68% of them singletons; the top ten hold 15% to 20%. The data originate from a study of tumor-infiltrating lymphocytes in glioblastoma multiforme. Study results and limitations: Just one glioblastoma patient contributed to the TCR-mutation comparison. Clone frequencies may be distorted by unequal TCR transcripts per cell.

CDR3 length: 13 amino acids. CDR1 SGHAT and CDR2 FQDESV come from the germline V gene (reference sequence). Material for sequencing was peripheral blood. The chain has TRBV11-1 and TRBJ2-1; the D is unclear. This TCR came from a male donor with glioblastoma. CDR3 sequence (DNA): TGTGCCAGCAGCTTAGGAGGCTACAATGGGCAGTTCCTC. It yields the protein CASSLGGYNGQFL.